The present T cell receptor (beta chain) was sequenced within a study of control samples from healthy donors and cancer patients. Profiling relied on immunoSEQ multiplex PCR, and the TCRdb table lists in-frame clones only, not all of them. The table lists about 150,000 clones, around 92% of them singletons, with just over 2% in the top ten. Sequenced input: blood. This TCR was recovered from a woman between 40 and 55 years old in good health.

The CDR3 sequence: CASAKSPGLSSSYNSPLHF. The CDR3 coding sequence is TGTGCCAGCGCCAAAAGTCCGGGACTTTCGAGCTCCTATAATTCACCCCTCCACTTT. J is TRBJ1-6 and V is TRBV7-9, with D possibly being TRBD1 (5 bases). The CDR3 has 19 amino acids. V lost 8 bases and J lost 0, with 23 bases in between. Per the germline V gene, CDR1 is SEHNR and CDR2 is FQNEAQ (reference sequence).